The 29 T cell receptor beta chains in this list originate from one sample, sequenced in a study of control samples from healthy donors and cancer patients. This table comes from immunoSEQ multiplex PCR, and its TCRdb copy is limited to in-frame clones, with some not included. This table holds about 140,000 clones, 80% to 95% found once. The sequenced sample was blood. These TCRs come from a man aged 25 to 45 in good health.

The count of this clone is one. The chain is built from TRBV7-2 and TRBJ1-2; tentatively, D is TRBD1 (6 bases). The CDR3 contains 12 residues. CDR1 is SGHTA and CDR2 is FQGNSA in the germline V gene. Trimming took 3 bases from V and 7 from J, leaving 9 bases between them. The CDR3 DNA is TGTGCCAGCAGCTTTACAGGGTTTGGCTACACCTTC. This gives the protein CASSFTGFGYTF.

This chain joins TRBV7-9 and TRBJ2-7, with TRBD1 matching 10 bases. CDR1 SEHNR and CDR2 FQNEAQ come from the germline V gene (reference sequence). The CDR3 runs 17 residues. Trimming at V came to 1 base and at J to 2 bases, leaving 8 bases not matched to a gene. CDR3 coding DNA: TGTGCCAGCAGCTTAGTTCTTGGGACAGGGGCTGCCTACGAGCAGTACTTC. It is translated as CASSLVLGTGAAYEQYF.

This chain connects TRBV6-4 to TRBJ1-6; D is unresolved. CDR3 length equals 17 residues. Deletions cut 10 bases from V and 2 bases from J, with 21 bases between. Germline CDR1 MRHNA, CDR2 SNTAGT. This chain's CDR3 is CATPQRIGVPYNSPLHF. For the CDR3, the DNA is TGTGCCACCCCCCAAAGAATCGGGGTGCCCTATAATTCACCCCTCCACTTT.

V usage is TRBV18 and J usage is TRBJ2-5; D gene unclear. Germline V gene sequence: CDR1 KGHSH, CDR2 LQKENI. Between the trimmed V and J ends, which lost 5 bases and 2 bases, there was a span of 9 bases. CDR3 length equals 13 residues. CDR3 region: CASSTTDQETQYF. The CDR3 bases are TGTGCCAGCTCAACCACAGATCAAGAGACCCAGTACTTC.

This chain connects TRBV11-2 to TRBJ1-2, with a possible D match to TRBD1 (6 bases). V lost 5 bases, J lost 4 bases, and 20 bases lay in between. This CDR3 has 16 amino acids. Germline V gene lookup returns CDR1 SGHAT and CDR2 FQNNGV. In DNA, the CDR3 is TGTGCCAGCAGCAAACCGGGGGGGGGCCTCAGCTATGGCTACACCTTC. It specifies CASSKPGGGLSYGYTF.

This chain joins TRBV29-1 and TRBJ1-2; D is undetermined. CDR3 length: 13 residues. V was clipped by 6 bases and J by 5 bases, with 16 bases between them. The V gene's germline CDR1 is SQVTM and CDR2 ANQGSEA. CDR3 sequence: CSVNAGKEYGYTF. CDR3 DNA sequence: TGCAGCGTCAACGCGGGGAAAGAGTATGGCTACACCTTC.

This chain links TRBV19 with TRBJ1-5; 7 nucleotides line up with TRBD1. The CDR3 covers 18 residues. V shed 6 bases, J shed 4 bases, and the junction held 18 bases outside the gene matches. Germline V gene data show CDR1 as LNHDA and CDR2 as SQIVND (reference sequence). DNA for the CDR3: TGTGCCAGTAGGAATGTCCGACAGGGCGTCGTCAGAAATCAGCCCCAGCATTTT. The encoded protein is CASRNVRQGVVRNQPQHF.

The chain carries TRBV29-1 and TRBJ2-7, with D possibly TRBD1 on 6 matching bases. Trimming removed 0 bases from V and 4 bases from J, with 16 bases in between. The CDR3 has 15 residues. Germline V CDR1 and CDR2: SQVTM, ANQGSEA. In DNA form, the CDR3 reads TGCAGCGTTGAAGATAGGAACAGGGCGATATACGAGCAGTACTTC. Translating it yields CSVEDRNRAIYEQYF.

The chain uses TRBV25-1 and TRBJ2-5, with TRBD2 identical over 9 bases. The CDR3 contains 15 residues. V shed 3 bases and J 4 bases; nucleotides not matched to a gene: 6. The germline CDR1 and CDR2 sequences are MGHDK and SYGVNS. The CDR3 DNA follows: TGTGCCAGCAGTGAGCCAGCGGGAGGACGAGAGACCCAGTACTTC. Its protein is CASSEPAGGRETQYF. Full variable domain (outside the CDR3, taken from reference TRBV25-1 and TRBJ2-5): EADIYQTPRYLVIGTGKKITLECSQTMGHDKMYWYQQDPGMELHLIHYSYGVNSTEKGDLSSESTVSRIRTEHFPLTLESARPSHTSQYLCASSEPAGGRETQYFGPGTRLLVL.

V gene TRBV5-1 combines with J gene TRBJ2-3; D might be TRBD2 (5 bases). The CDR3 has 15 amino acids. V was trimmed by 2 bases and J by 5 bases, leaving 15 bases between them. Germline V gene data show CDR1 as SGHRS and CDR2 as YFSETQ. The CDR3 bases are TGCGCCAGCAGCTTTGGGCGGGCGCTACAAGATACGCAGTATTTT. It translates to CASSFGRALQDTQYF.

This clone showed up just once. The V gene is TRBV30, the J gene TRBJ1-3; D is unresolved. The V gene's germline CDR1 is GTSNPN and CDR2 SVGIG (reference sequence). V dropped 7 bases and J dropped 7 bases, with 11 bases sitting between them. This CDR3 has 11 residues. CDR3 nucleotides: TGTGCCTACCGCCCGGGGAACACCATATATTTT. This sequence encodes CAYRPGNTIYF. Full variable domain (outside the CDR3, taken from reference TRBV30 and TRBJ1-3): SQTIHQWPATLVQPVGSPLSLECTVEGTSNPNLYWYRQAAGRGLQLLFYSVGIGQISSEVPQNLSASRPQDRQFILSSKKLLLSDSGFYLCAYRPGNTIYFGEGSWLTVV.

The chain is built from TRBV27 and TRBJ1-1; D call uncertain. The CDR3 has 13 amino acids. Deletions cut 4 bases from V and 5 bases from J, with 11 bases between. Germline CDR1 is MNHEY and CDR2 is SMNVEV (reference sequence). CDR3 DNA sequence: TGTGCCAGCAGTTCAAATCCATATACTGAAGCTTTCTTT. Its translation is CASSSNPYTEAFF.

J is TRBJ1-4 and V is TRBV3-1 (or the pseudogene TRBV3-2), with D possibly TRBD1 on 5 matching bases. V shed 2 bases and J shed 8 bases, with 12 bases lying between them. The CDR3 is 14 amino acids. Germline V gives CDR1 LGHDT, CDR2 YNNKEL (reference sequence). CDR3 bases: TGTGCCAGCAGCCAAAGCGGACGGGGGGAAAAACTGTTTTTT. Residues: CASSQSGRGEKLFF.

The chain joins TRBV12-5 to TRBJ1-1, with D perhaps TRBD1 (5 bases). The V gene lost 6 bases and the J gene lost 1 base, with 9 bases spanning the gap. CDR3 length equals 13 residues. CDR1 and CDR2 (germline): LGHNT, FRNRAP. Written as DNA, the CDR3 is TGTGCTAGTGGCCTTGACAGGAACACTGAAGCTTTCTTT. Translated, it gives CASGLDRNTEAFF.

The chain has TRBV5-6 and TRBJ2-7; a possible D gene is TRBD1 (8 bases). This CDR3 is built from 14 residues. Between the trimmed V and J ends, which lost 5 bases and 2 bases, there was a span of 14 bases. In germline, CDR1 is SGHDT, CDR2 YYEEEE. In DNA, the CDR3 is TGTGCCAGCAGTTTCACAGGGGGGGCCTACGAGCAGTACTTC. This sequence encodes CASSFTGGAYEQYF.

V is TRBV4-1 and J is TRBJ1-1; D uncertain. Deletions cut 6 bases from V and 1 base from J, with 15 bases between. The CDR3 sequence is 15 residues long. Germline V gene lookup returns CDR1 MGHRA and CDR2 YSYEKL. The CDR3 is CASSSWGGGNTEAFF. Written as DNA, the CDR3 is TGCGCCAGCAGTAGTTGGGGTGGAGGGAACACTGAAGCTTTCTTT.

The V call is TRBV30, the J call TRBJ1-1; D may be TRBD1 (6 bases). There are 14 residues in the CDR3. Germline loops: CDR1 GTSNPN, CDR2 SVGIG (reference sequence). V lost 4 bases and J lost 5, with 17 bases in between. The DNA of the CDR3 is TGTGCCTGGAACACCGACAGGACGTGGACTGAAGCTTTCTTT. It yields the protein CAWNTDRTWTEAFF.

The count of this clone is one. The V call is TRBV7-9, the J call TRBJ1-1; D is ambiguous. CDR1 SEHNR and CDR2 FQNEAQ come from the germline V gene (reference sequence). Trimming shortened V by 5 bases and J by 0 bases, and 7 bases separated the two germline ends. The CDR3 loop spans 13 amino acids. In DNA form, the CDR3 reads TGTGCCAGCAGCCGAGTCTTGAACACTGAAGCTTTCTTT. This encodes CASSRVLNTEAFF. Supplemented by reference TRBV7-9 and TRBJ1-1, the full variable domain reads DTGVSQNPRHKITKRGQNVTFRCDPISEHNRLYWYRQTLGQGPEFLTYFQNEAQLEKSRLLSDRFSAERPKGSFSTLEIQRTEQGDSAMYLCASSRVLNTEAFFGQGTRLTVV.

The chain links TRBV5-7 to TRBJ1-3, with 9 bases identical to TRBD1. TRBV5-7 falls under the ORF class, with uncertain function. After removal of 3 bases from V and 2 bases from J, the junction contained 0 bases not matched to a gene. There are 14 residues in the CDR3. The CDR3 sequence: CASSWTGAGNTIYF. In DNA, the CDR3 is TGTGCCAGCAGCTGGACAGGGGCTGGAAACACCATATATTTT.

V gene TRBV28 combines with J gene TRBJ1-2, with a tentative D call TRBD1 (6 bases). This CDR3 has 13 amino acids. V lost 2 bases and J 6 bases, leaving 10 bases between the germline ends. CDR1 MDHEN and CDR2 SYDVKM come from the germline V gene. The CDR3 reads CASSLNRADGYTF. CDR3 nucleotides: TGTGCCAGCAGTTTAAACAGGGCCGATGGCTACACCTTC.

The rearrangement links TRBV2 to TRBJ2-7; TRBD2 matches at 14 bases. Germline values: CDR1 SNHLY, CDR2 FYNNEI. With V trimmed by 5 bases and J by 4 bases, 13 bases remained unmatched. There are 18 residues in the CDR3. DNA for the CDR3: TGTGCCAGCAGTCGCTATAGAGCCGGGACTAGCGGGAGTTACGAGCAGTACTTC. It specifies CASSRYRAGTSGSYEQYF.

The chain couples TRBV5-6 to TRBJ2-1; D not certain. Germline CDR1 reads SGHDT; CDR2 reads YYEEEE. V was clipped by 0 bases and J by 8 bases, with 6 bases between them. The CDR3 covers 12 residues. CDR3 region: CASSLAPYEQFF. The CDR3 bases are TGTGCCAGCAGCTTGGCTCCTTATGAGCAGTTCTTC. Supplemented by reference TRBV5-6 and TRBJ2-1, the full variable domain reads DAGVTQSPTHLIKTRGQQVTLRCSPKSGHDTVSWYQQALGQGPQFIFQYYEEEERQRGNFPDRFSGHQFPNYSSELNVNALLLGDSALYLCASSLAPYEQFFGPGTRLTVL.

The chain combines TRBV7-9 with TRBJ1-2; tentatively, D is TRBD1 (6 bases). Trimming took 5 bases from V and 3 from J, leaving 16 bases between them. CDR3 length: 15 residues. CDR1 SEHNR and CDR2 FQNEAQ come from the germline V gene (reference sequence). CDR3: CASSPPGAVDYGYTF. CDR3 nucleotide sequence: TGTGCCAGCAGCCCGCCGGGGGCCGTGGACTATGGCTACACCTTC.

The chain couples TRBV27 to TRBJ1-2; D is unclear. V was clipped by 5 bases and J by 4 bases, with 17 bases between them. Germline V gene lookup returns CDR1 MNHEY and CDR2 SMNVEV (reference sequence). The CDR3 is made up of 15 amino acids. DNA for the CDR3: TGTGCCAGCAGTCCAAATACAAGACTGAGCTATGGCTACACCTTC. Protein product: CASSPNTRLSYGYTF.

The CDR3 coding sequence is TGCGCCAGCAGCCAAGTAGGGACAGTAGACTATGGCTACACCTTC. Translation: CASSQVGTVDYGYTF. This chain connects TRBV4-1 to TRBJ1-2, with 7 bases matching TRBD1. Per germline, CDR1 MGHRA and CDR2 YSYEKL. This CDR3 has 15 amino acids. V shed 1 base, J shed 3 bases, and the junction held 5 bases outside the gene matches.

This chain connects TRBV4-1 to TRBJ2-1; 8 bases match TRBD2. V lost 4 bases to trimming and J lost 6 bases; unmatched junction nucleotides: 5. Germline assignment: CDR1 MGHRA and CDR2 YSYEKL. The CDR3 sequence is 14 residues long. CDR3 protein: CASSLTSGGNEQFF. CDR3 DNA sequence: TGCGCCAGCAGCCTCACTAGCGGTGGCAATGAGCAGTTCTTC.

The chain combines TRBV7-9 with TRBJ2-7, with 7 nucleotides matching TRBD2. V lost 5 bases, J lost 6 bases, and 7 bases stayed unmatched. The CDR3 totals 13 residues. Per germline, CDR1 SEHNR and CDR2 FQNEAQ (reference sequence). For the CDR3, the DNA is TGTGCCAGCAGCCCCGGGACTATACGCGAGCAGTACTTC. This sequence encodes CASSPGTIREQYF.

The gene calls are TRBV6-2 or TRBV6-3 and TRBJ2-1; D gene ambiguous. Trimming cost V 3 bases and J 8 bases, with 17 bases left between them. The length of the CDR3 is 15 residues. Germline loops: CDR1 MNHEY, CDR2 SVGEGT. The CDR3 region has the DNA TGTGCCAGCAGTTATTCTTTACACCATGGCGATGAGCAGTTCTTC. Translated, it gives CASSYSLHHGDEQFF.

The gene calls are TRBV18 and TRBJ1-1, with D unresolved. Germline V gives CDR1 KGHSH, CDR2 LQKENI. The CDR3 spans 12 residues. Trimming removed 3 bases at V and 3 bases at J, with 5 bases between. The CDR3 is CASSPRDTEAFF. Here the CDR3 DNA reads TGTGCCAGCTCACCCCGGGACACTGAAGCTTTCTTT.